This TCR beta chain was captured in a study of control samples from healthy donors and cancer patients. This clone was found once. Germline V gene data show CDR1 as MRHNA and CDR2 as SNTAGT. The V gene lost 3 bases and the J gene lost 3 bases, with 10 bases spanning the gap. The CDR3 totals 14 residues. Only in-frame clones appear in the TCRdb table, and some are missing; sequencing was by immunoSEQ multiplex PCR. The sample yields approximately 120,000 clones, 90% seen once. The TCR originated in a human donor in good health. The donor label of this sample is uncertain. The sample taken for sequencing was blood. The chain combines TRBV6-4 with TRBJ2-3; D could derive from TRBD1 or TRBD2 (5 bases each). CDR3 amino acids: CASSDLGATDTQYF. The CDR3 DNA reads TGTGCCAGCAGTGATCTCGGGGCTACAGATACGCAGTATTTT.